Listed below are T cell receptor beta chains from one sample, sequenced in a study of blood T cell repertoires in COVID-19. Sequencing used immunoSEQ multiplex PCR; TCRdb keeps in-frame clones, though not all of them. This table has some 80,000 clones, roughly 90% appearing once. The sample was peripheral blood. The receptor source for this set is a human donor in a cohort sampled during active COVID-19. Both conserved end residues are part of each CDR3. The order of the fields is clone size, D gene, V gene, J gene, CDR3 DNA, CDR3 protein. D genes are given only for firm matches. Clone size is given for some rows only: seen once, a few or many times, or a class if the clone is expanded.

clone_size: NA
d_call: NA
v_call: TRBV28
j_call: TRBJ2-3
cdr3_nt: TGTGCCAGCAGTTGGGGACAAGTCGGGCTGAGGGGGGGCTATAAAGGTCGGTCGGATACGCAGTATTTT
cdr3_aa: CASSWGQVGLRGGYKGRSDTQYF

clone_size: NA
d_call: TRBD2
v_call: TRBV19
j_call: TRBJ2-5
cdr3_nt: TGTGTCCGGACTAGCGGGGGACTCCAAGAGACCCAGTACTTC
cdr3_aa: CVRTSGGLQETQYF

clone_size: once
d_call: TRBD2
v_call: TRBV7-4
j_call: TRBJ2-7
cdr3_nt: TGTGCCAGCAGCTTAGGATTAGCGGGAGTAAGGACCTACGAGCAGTACTTC
cdr3_aa: CASSLGLAGVRTYEQYF

clone_size: once
d_call: NA
v_call: TRBV18
j_call: TRBJ2-5
cdr3_nt: TGTGCCAGCTCAGCTGGACTCTCTCCAGAGACCCAGTACTTC
cdr3_aa: CASSAGLSPETQYF

clone_size: NA
d_call: TRBD1
v_call: TRBV9
j_call: TRBJ1-4
cdr3_nt: TGTGCCAGCAGCCCACCGACAGGGGAAGGGGGTGAAAAACTGTTTTTT
cdr3_aa: CASSPPTGEGGEKLFF

clone_size: NA
d_call: NA
v_call: TRBV3-1/TRBV3-2
j_call: TRBJ1-2
cdr3_nt: TGTGCCAGCAGCCAAGACAGGGGCTTCTATGGCTACACCTTC
cdr3_aa: CASSQDRGFYGYTF

clone_size: NA
d_call: NA
v_call: TRBV4-1
j_call: TRBJ1-2
cdr3_nt: TGCGCCAGCAGCCAAGAATCACGCGTTTACTTC
cdr3_aa: CASSQESRVYF

clone_size: NA
d_call: NA
v_call: TRBV3-1/TRBV3-2
j_call: TRBJ1-4
cdr3_nt: TGTGCCAGCAGCCAAGTTCTCGTCAGGGTAGGAACTAATGAAAAACTGTTTTTT
cdr3_aa: CASSQVLVRVGTNEKLFF

clone_size: NA
d_call: TRBD2
v_call: TRBV24-1
j_call: TRBJ2-1
cdr3_nt: TGTGCCACCAGTGACCCGGGACTAGCGGGATACAATGAGCAGTTCTTC
cdr3_aa: CATSDPGLAGYNEQFF

clone_size: NA
d_call: NA
v_call: TRBV5-1
j_call: TRBJ1-1
cdr3_nt: TGCGCCAGCAGCTTGGAAGTCGGGGGAACTGAAGCTTTCTTT
cdr3_aa: CASSLEVGGTEAFF

clone_size: NA
d_call: TRBD1
v_call: TRBV29-1
j_call: TRBJ2-7
cdr3_nt: TGCAGCTTTCAGGGACAGGGCTACGAGCAGTACTTC
cdr3_aa: CSFQGQGYEQYF

clone_size: NA
d_call: NA
v_call: TRBV7-8
j_call: TRBJ2-5
cdr3_nt: TGTGCCAGCAGCTTATCGACAGTTCAAGAGACCCAGTACTTC
cdr3_aa: CASSLSTVQETQYF

clone_size: NA
d_call: TRBD2
v_call: TRBV13
j_call: TRBJ2-1
cdr3_nt: TGTGCCAGCAGCTCAGGACTAGCGGGAGAGGGGAATGAGCAGTTCTTC
cdr3_aa: CASSSGLAGEGNEQFF

clone_size: NA
d_call: NA
v_call: TRBV11-3
j_call: TRBJ2-1
cdr3_nt: TGTGCCAGCAGCTCCCTGGGGGGTGAGCAGTTCTTC
cdr3_aa: CASSSLGGEQFF

clone_size: NA
d_call: TRBD1
v_call: TRBV25-1
j_call: TRBJ1-2
cdr3_nt: TGTGCCAGCAGTGCTACAGGGGGCCGCTATGGCTACACCTTC
cdr3_aa: CASSATGGRYGYTF

clone_size: few
d_call: TRBD2
v_call: TRBV6-5
j_call: TRBJ2-7
cdr3_nt: TGTGCCAGCAGTATTGAAGCGGGAGTCGGCTACGAGCAGTACTTC
cdr3_aa: CASSIEAGVGYEQYF